The 14 T cell receptor beta chains below come from one sample, sequenced in a study of long-term antiretroviral therapy in people with HIV. An immunoSEQ assay, version v3.0, was performed at survey level. This table comes from immunoSEQ multiplex PCR, and its TCRdb copy is limited to in-frame clones, with some not included. The repertoire includes around 8,000 clones, less than 90% of them detected once, and 8% to 9.5% sits in the top ten. The source was unsorted PBMCs, collected 0.3 years before starting antiretroviral therapy. The receptors come from a man aged 25 to 40 with HIV.

This clone was recorded once. This chain uses TRBV19 with TRBJ1-2; tentative D call: TRBD1 (6 bases). There are 14 residues in the CDR3. Trimming took 2 bases from V and 8 from J, leaving 15 bases between them. Germline V lookup: CDR1 LNHDA, CDR2 SQIVND (reference sequence). CDR3: CASSITQGGKGYTF. CDR3 DNA sequence: TGTGCCAGTAGTATAACCCAAGGGGGGAAAGGCTACACCTTC.

This chain connects TRBV2 to TRBJ1-1, with no clear D. CDR1 SNHLY and CDR2 FYNNEI come from the germline V gene. V gave up 4 bases and J gave up 6 bases, with 12 bases separating them. The CDR3 runs 13 residues. The DNA of the CDR3 is TGTGCCAGCAGTGTGGTCGGGAGGTCTGAAGCTTTCTTT. It is translated as CASSVVGRSEAFF.

This chain links TRBV9 with TRBJ2-7; D is unclear. The CDR3 loop spans 16 amino acids. CDR1 and CDR2 from the germline V gene are SGDLS and YYNGEE. The V gene lost 0 bases and the J gene lost 2 bases, with 15 bases spanning the gap. CDR3 nucleotide sequence: TGTGCCAGCAGCGTAGCCCCTTCGACACCACCCTACGAGCAGTACTTC. It codes for CASSVAPSTPPYEQYF.

The chain has TRBV18 and TRBJ2-3, with 7 bases that match TRBD2. Germline-derived CDR1 and CDR2 are KGHSH and LQKENI. The length of the CDR3 is 19 residues. Trimming took 1 base from V and 4 from J; bases not matched to a gene: 17. The CDR3 is CASSPLWESSGPGADTQYF. CDR3 coding DNA: TGTGCCAGCTCACCACTCTGGGAAAGTAGCGGGCCCGGTGCAGATACGCAGTATTTT.

This chain links TRBV21-1 with TRBJ2-4. TRBV21-1 is assigned pseudogene status. The CDR3 is 12 amino acids. As DNA, the CDR3 is TGTGCCAGCAGCAAACCCAAAAACATTCAGTACTTC. It is translated as CASSKPKNIQYF.

V is TRBV30 and J is TRBJ2-7, with D unresolved. The CDR3 has 11 residues. Germline V CDR1 and CDR2: GTSNPN, SVGIG (reference sequence). The ends were cut back, 2 bases at V and 4 bases at J, with 6 bases in the middle. CDR3 DNA sequence: TGTGCCTGGAGTCCCGGATACGAGCAGTACTTC. It specifies CAWSPGYEQYF. Based on the CDR3 plus reference TRBV30 and TRBJ2-7, the full variable domain is SQTIHQWPATLVQPVGSPLSLECTVEGTSNPNLYWYRQAAGRGLQLLFYSVGIGQISSEVPQNLSASRPQDRQFILSSKKLLLSDSGFYLCAWSPGYEQYFGPGTRLTVT.

The rearrangement uses TRBV7-9 and TRBJ2-7; maybe TRBD1 (6 bases). The length of the CDR3 is 15 residues. V lost 1 base to trimming and J lost 2 bases, with 12 bases between them. CDR1 SEHNR and CDR2 FQNEAQ come from the germline V gene (reference sequence). In nucleotides, the CDR3 is TGTGCCAGCAGCTTAGTCGACAGGTTTGCCTACGAGCAGTACTTC. Translating it yields CASSLVDRFAYEQYF.

By frequency in the sample, this clone is medium-sized. The V and J genes are TRBV7-2 and TRBJ2-1; 7 bases match TRBD2. V lost 3 bases, J lost 6 bases, and 5 bases stayed unmatched. Germline-derived CDR1 and CDR2 are SGHTA and FQGNSA. This CDR3 has 14 amino acids. Here the CDR3 DNA reads TGTGCCAGCAGCTTCGGGGGAGGGCCCAATGAGCAGTTCTTC. Amino acid sequence: CASSFGGGPNEQFF.

The chain carries TRBV25-1 and TRBJ2-5, with 10 bases fitting TRBD2. CDR1 MGHDK and CDR2 SYGVNS come from the germline V gene. V was pared by 1 base and J by 5 bases, with 1 base of the junction left unmatched. The CDR3 has 14 residues. CDR3 bases: TGTGCCAGCAGTGAATTTAGCGGGAGGGAGACCCAGTACTTC. Its translation: CASSEFSGRETQYF. Together with reference TRBV25-1 and TRBJ2-5, the CDR3 gives the full variable domain: EADIYQTPRYLVIGTGKKITLECSQTMGHDKMYWYQQDPGMELHLIHYSYGVNSTEKGDLSSESTVSRIRTEHFPLTLESARPSHTSQYLCASSEFSGRETQYFGPGTRLLVL.

The V and J genes are TRBV10-3 and TRBJ2-2; TRBD1 matches at 8 bases. CDR3 size: 16 residues. CDR1 is ENHRY, CDR2 SYGVKD, per germline. Unmatched junction bases numbered 7, after V lost 6 bases and J lost 1 base. This CDR3 is CAIRIPGQVNTGELFF. CDR3 in DNA: TGTGCCATCAGAATTCCGGGACAGGTGAACACCGGGGAGCTGTTTTTT.

The rearrangement joins TRBV20-1 to TRBJ2-7, with TRBD1 matching 10 bases. The CDR3 runs to 11 residues. Germline-derived CDR1 and CDR2 are DFQATT and SNEGSKA (reference sequence). CDR3 nucleotide sequence: TGCAGAGGGACAGGGGATCTCGAGCAGTACTTC. Translation: CRGTGDLEQYF.

The DNA for the CDR3 is TGTGCCAGCAGTTTACTAGGGGGCAAGGGCAATCAGCCCCAGCATTTT. Translation gives CASSLLGGKGNQPQHF. The chain links TRBV28 to TRBJ1-5, with TRBD1 identical over 7 bases. Germline lookup yields CDR1 MDHEN and CDR2 SYDVKM. The junction had 6 bases not matched to a gene; V was cut back by 2 bases and J by 2 bases. The CDR3 spans 16 residues.

This rearrangement joins TRBV5-6 to TRBJ2-7; 8 nucleotides agree with TRBD2. The CDR3 runs 16 residues. J gave up 2 bases and V 3 bases, and 10 bases lay outside the gene matches. CDR1 and CDR2 (germline): SGHDT, YYEEEE. CDR3 nucleotide sequence: TGTGCCAGCAGCTCGAGGGCGGGAGGCCGAGCCTACGAGCAGTACTTC. As protein: CASSSRAGGRAYEQYF.

V is TRBV9 and J is TRBJ2-7; possibly TRBD1 for D (6 bases). The V and J ends lost 0 bases and 6 bases respectively, with 16 bases between them. Germline-derived CDR1 and CDR2 are SGDLS and YYNGEE. This CDR3 region has 15 residues. The CDR3 protein is CASSVGTTGGGEQYF. As DNA, the CDR3 is TGTGCCAGCAGCGTAGGGACGACAGGCGGCGGCGAGCAGTACTTC.